This T cell receptor beta chain was retrieved from a study of OX40 agonist ivuxolimab in advanced cancers. Findings and caveats of the study: The mean number of expanded clones was higher in CD8+ T cells than in CD4+.

As regards this clone: Its specificity is not known.

Here immunoSEQ multiplex PCR was the method, and the copy in TCRdb shows in-frame clones only, minus some. This sample has more than 35,000 clones, with 76% found just once. The V gene lost 7 bases and the J gene lost 3 bases, with 9 bases spanning the gap. The CDR3 runs to 12 residues. CDR1 is WSHSY, CDR2 SAAADI, per germline. The starting material was CD4+ or CD8+ T cells sorted from blood, obtained in a trial of the OX40 agonist ivuxolimab. This receptor was taken from an adult with an advanced solid tumor such as melanoma, head and neck, liver or kidney cancer. J is TRBJ1-2 and V is TRBV10-2; D is possibly TRBD1 (5 bases). The CDR3 DNA is TGCGCCAGCATGAGGGACGACTATGGCTACACCTTC. It specifies CASMRDDYGYTF.